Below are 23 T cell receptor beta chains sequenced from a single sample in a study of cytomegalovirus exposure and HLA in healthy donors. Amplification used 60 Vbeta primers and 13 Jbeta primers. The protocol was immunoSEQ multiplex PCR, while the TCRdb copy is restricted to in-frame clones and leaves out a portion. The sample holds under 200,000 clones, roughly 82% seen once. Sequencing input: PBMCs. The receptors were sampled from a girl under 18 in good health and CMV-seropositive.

The CDR3 nucleotides read TGCAGCGTTGGGACAGGGGGCACTGAAGCTTTCTTT. Translating gives CSVGTGGTEAFF. The chain combines TRBV29-1 with TRBJ1-1; 10 nucleotides match TRBD1. The CDR3 is 12 amino acids. CDR1 is SQVTM and CDR2 is ANQGSEA in the germline V gene. The V and J ends lost 4 bases and 4 bases, in that order; junction bases with no gene match: 0. Filled out from reference TRBV29-1 and TRBJ1-1, the complete variable domain reads SAVISQKPSRDICQRGTSLTIQCQVDSQVTMMFWYRQQPGQSLTLIATANQGSEATYESGFVIDKFPISRPNLTFSTLTVSNMSPEDSSIYLCSVGTGGTEAFFGQGTRLTVV.

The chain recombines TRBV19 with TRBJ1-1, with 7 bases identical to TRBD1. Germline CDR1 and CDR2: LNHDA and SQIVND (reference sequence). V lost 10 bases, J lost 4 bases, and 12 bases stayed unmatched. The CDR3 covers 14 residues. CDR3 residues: CATETPGGPTEAFF. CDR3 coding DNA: TGTGCCACCGAAACCCCAGGGGGTCCCACTGAAGCTTTCTTT.

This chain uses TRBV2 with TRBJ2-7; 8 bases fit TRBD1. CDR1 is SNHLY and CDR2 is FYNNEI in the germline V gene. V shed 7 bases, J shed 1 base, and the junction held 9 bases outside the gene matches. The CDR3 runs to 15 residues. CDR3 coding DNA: TGTGCCAGCAACCGTCAGGGGGCGCAGTCCTACGAGCAGTACTTC. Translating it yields CASNRQGAQSYEQYF.

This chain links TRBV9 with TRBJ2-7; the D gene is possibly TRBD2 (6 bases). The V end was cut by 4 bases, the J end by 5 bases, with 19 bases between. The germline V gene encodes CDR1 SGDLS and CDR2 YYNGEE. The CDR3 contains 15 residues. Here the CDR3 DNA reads TGTGCCAGCAGCCCCATTGGCGCCCCGGGGGACGAGCAGTACTTC. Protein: CASSPIGAPGDEQYF.

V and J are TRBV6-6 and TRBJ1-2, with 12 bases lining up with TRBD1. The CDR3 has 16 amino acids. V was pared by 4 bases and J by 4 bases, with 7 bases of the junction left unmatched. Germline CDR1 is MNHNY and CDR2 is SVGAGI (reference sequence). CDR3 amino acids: CASSSDGTGGGYGYTF. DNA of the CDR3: TGTGCCAGCAGTTCCGATGGGACAGGGGGCGGCTATGGCTACACCTTC.

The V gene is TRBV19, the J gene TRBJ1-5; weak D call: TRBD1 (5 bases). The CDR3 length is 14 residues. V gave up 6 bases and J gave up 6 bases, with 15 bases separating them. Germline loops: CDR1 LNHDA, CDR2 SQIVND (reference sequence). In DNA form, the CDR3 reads TGTGCCAGTAGAACTGGGGGGGTGGCTCAGCCCCAGCATTTT. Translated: CASRTGGVAQPQHF. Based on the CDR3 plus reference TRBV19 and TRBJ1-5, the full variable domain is DGGITQSPKYLFRKEGQNVTLSCEQNLNHDAMYWYRQDPGQGLRLIYYSQIVNDFQKGDIAEGYSVSREKKESFPLTVTSAQKNPTAFYLCASRTGGVAQPQHFGDGTRLSIL.

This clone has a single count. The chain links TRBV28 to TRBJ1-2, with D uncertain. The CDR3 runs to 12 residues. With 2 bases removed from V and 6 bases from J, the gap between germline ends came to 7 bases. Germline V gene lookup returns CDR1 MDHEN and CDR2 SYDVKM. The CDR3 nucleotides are TGTGCCAGCAGTTTAGTTACACATGGCTACACCTTC. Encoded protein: CASSLVTHGYTF.

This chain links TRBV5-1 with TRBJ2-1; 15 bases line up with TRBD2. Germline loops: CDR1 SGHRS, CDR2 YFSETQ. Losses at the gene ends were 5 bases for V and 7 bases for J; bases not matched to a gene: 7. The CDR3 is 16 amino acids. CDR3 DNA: TGCGCCAGCAGTTCCGGTGGACTAGCGGGGGGGAATGAGCAGTTCTTC. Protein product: CASSSGGLAGGNEQFF.

In DNA, the CDR3 is TGTGCCAGCAGCGAGCACCCCCTCGGCGGGGGCGTGACTGAAGCTTTCTTT. Translated, it gives CASSEHPLGGGVTEAFF. The chain carries TRBV9 and TRBJ1-1, with D tentatively TRBD1 (6 bases). The CDR3 length is 17 residues. In germline, CDR1 is SGDLS, CDR2 YYNGEE. V was pared by 3 bases and J by 5 bases, with 23 bases between.

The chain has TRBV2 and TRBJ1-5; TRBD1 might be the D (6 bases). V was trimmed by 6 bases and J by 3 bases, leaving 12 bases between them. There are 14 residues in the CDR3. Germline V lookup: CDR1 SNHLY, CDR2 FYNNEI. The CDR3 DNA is TGTGCCAGCAGGGGTAACAGGGTCAATCAGCCCCAGCATTTT. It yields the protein CASRGNRVNQPQHF. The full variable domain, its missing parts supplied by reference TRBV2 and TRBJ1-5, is EPEVTQTPSHQVTQMGQEVILRCVPISNHLYFYWYRQILGQKVEFLVSFYNNEISEKSEIFDDQFSVERPDGSNFTLKIRSTKLEDSAMYFCASRGNRVNQPQHFGDGTRLSIL.

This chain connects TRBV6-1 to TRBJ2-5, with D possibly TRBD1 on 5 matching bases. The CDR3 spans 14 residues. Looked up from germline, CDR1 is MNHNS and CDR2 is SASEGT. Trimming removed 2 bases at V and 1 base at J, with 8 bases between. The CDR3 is CASSEIDSQETQYF. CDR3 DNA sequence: TGTGCCAGCAGTGAAATCGACAGCCAAGAGACCCAGTACTTC.

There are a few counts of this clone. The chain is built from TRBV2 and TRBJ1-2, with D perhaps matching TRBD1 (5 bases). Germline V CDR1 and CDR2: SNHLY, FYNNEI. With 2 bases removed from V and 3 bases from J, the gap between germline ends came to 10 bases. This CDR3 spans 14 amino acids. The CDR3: CASSEIGRDYGYTF. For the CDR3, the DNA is TGTGCCAGCAGTGAAATCGGCAGGGACTATGGCTACACCTTC.

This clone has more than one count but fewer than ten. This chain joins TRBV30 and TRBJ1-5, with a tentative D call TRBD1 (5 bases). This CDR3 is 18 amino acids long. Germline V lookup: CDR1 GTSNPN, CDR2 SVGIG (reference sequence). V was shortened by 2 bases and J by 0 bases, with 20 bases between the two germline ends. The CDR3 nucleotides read TGTGCCTGGAGTTACCGGGACGGGGGGATTTATAGCAATCAGCCCCAGCATTTT. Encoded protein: CAWSYRDGGIYSNQPQHF.

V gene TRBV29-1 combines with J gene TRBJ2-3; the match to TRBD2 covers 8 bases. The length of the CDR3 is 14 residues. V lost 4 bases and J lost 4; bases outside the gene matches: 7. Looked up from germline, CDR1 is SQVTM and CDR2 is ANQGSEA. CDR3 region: CSVVPAGVADTQYF. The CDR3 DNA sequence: TGCAGCGTTGTTCCAGCGGGAGTGGCAGATACGCAGTATTTT.

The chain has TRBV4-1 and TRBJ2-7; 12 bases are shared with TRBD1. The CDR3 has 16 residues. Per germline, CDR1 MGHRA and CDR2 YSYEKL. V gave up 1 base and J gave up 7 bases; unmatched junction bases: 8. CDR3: CASSQGPGQGATEQYF. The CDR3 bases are TGCGCCAGCAGCCAAGGTCCGGGACAGGGGGCTACGGAGCAGTACTTC.

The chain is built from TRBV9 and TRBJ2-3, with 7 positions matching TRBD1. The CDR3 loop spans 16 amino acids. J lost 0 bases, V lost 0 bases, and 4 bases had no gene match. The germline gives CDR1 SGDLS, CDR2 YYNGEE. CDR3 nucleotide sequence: TGTGCCAGCAGCGTAGCGGGACAGACTAGCACAGATACGCAGTATTTT. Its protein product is CASSVAGQTSTDTQYF. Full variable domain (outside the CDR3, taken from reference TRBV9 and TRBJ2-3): DSGVTQTPKHLITATGQRVTLRCSPRSGDLSVYWYQQSLDQGLQFLIQYYNGEERAKGNILERFSAQQFPDLHSELNLSSLELGDSALYFCASSVAGQTSTDTQYFGPGTRLTVL.

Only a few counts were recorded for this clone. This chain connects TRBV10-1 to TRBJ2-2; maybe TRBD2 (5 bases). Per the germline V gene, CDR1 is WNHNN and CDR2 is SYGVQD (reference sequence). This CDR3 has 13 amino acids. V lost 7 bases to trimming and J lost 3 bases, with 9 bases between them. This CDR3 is CASTPGDTGELFF. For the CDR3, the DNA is TGCGCCAGCACCCCCGGGGACACCGGGGAGCTGTTTTTT.

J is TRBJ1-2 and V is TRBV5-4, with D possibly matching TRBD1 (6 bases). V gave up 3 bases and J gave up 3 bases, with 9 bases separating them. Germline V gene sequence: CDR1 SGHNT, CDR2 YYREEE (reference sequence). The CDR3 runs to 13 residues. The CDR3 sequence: CASSYRTDYGYTF. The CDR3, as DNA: TGTGCCAGCAGCTATCGGACAGACTATGGCTACACCTTC.

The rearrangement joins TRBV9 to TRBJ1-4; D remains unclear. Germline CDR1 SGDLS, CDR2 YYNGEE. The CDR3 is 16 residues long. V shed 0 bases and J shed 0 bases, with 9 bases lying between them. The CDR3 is CASSVAEFATNEKLFF. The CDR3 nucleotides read TGTGCCAGCAGCGTAGCAGAATTTGCAACTAATGAAAAACTGTTTTTT.

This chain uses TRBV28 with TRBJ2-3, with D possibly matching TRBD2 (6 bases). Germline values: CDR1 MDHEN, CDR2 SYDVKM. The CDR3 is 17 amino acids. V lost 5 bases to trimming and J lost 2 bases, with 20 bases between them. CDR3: CASSTTRGAGPTDTQYF. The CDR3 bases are TGTGCCAGCAGTACTACACGCGGGGCGGGCCCCACAGATACGCAGTATTTT.

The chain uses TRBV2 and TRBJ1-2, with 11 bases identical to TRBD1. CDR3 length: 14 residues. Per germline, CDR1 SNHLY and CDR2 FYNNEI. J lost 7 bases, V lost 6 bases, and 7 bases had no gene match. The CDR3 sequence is CASRGTGGISGYTF. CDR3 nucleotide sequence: TGTGCCAGCAGGGGGACAGGGGGGATTAGTGGCTACACCTTC.

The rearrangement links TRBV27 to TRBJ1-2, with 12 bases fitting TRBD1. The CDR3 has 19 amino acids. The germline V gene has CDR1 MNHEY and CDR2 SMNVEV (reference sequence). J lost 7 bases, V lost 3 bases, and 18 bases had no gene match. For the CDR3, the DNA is TGTGCCAGCAGTTTTACGCCCTGGGACAGGGGGCTGGCTTGGAGTGGCTACACCTTC. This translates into CASSFTPWDRGLAWSGYTF.

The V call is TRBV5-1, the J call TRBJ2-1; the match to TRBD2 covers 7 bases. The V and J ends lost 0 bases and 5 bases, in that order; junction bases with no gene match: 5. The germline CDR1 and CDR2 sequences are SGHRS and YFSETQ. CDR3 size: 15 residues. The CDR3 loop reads CASSLDLGLNNEQFF. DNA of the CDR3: TGCGCCAGCAGCTTGGATTTGGGACTAAACAATGAGCAGTTCTTC.